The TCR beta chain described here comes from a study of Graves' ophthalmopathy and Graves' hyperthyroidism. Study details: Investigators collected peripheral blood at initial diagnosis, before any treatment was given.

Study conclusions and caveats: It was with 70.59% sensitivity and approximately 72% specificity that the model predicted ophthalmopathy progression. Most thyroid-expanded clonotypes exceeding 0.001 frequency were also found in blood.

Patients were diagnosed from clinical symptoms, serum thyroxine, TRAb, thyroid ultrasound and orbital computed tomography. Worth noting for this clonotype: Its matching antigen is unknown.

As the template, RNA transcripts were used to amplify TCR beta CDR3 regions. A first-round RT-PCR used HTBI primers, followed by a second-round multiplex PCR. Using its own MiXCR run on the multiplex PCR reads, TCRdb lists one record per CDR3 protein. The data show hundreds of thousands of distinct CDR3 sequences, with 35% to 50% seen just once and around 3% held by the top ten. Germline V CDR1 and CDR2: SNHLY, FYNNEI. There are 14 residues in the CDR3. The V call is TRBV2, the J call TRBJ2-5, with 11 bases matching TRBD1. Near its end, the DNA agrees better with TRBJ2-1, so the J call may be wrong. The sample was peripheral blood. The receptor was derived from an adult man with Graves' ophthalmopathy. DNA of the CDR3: TGTGCCAGCAGCCTAGAGGGACAGGGGGATGAGCAGTTCTTC. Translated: CASSLEGQGDEQFF.